The entry below gives a single T cell receptor (beta chain) sequence along with its context. The antigen it binds to is not known. No much larger clonotype is one base removed from it; base qualities were not supplied. According to the germline V gene, CDR1 reads SGHNT and CDR2 reads YENEEA. The CDR3 covers 13 residues, taking in both the cysteine and the phenylalanine. This entry keeps only the CDR3 DNA: 39 bases, framed from base 1. Cut back by 5 bases and 8 bases, the V and J ends lie 12 bases apart. This entry is derived from a study of brain T cells in children with intractable seizures (dated by TCRdb to about 2021). Turning to the overall study: Resected brain tissue from approximately 55 pediatric epilepsy surgery cases was first screened for immune gene transcripts using a NanoString immunology panel. Among the roughly 12 selected surgery cases, pre-surgery blood was additionally sequenced for eight, leaving four cases with brain tissue only.

Taken with the paper, the label for time point translates to: resected brain tissue, or blood drawn just prior to surgery. Surgery cases with the highest brain T cell transcript signatures were selected for TCR beta chain sequencing of brain tissue and, where available, blood. Before surgery, patients had received at least one anti-epileptic drug. TCR-sequenced patients were children with drug-resistant epilepsy due to tuberous sclerosis complex, focal cortical dysplasia, Rasmussen encephalitis or hemimegalencephaly. Blood samples were drawn just before the epilepsy surgery. The Monarch genomic DNA purification kit was used to extract bulk genomic DNA from unsorted brain tissue and whole blood. TCR beta chain sequences were generated from genomic DNA using the immunoSEQ assay. Per the original workflow: CDR3 sequences that did not begin with the conserved framework cysteine at position 104 were removed manually. To get clonality, the normalized Shannon's Diversity Index was subtracted from one, giving values from 0 (maximal diversity) to 1 (oligoclonal). Chi-squared comparison-of-proportions tests assessed whether the same CDR3 differed in frequency between samples, such as brain versus blood. Public clonotypes were found by searching immuneACCESS, and the VDJdb browser was used to assess similarity to known antiviral clonotypes. This immuneACCESS table, as held by TCRdb, lists in-frame sequences with V and J called but not all clones. Of the missing ones, under half trace to an unresolved V gene in checked studies; the others have no known cause. D and trimming were read from the DNA, whereas the V and J calls and clone size are those reported in that table. The sample profile shows fewer than 150,000 clones; around 94% of them were found once. 3.5% to 4.5% of the sample lies in the top ten.

Study-wide conclusions, independent of this receptor: The patients' HCMV serostatus was not known, and viral specificity was inferred solely from CDR3 sequence similarity. Because pre- and post-surgery blood were sequenced to different depths, clones absent from the pre-surgery sample may reflect undersampling.

The chain was built from TRBV11-3 and TRBJ2-2; the D gene is possibly TRBD2, with 6 bases matching. The sample consisted of peripheral blood, taken at surgery. The receptor comes from a boy in the first two years of life with hemimegalencephaly and intractable seizures. Here is the DNA: TGTGCCAGCAGCCGGGAGAGGTGGGGGGAGCTGTTTTTT. Translated, it gives CASSRERWGELFF.